These T cell receptor beta chains were read from a single sample in a study of blood T cell repertoires in COVID-19. Sequenced by immunoSEQ multiplex PCR; TCRdb stores in-frame clones only, minus some. The sample consists of more than 300,000 clones, more than 85% of them appearing once. Sequencing was performed on PBMCs or T cells enriched from blood (not recorded which). The receptors derive from a woman between 25 and 40 years old who had recovered from COVID-19. Each CDR3 is given with its conserved first and last residue. The D gene is left open where the match is weak. Clone sizes are given selectively: once, few, many, or a class where the clone is expanded.

CDR3 protein,CDR3 DNA,D gene,clone size,J gene,V gene
CASSEGRGQGASEQYF,TGTGCCAGCAGTGAAGGGAGGGGACAGGGGGCCAGCGAGCAGTACTTC,TRBD1,NA,TRBJ2-7,TRBV6-1
CASSLDRGYGYTF,TGTGCCAGCAGTCTGGACAGGGGCTATGGCTACACCTTC,TRBD1,NA,TRBJ1-2,TRBV11-3
CAISELGTGAGNTIYF,TGTGCCATCAGTGAGCTCGGGACAGGAGCTGGAAACACCATATATTTT,TRBD1,NA,TRBJ1-3,TRBV10-3
CASSLTASVGQFF,TGTGCCAGCAGCTTAACCGCTTCGGTCGGGCAGTTCTTC,NA,NA,TRBJ2-1,TRBV7-3
CASSEAETAAYEQYF,TGTGCCAGCAGTGAAGCTGAAACAGCAGCCTACGAGCAGTACTTC,NA,NA,TRBJ2-7,TRBV6-1
CASTNRQGYGYTF,TGTGCCAGTACCAACCGTCAGGGGTATGGCTACACCTTC,NA,NA,TRBJ1-2,TRBV2
CASSWGTTYEQYF,TGTGCCAGCAGTTGGGGGACAACCTACGAGCAGTACTTC,NA,NA,TRBJ2-7,TRBV12-3/TRBV12-4
CASSFRGSYYGYTF,TGTGCCAGCAGTTTCAGGGGCTCCTATTACGGCTACACCTTC,NA,few,TRBJ1-2,TRBV28
CASSGPSRAGNYEQYF,TGTGCCAGCAGCGGACCCTCCAGGGCAGGAAATTACGAGCAGTACTTC,NA,once,TRBJ2-7,TRBV21-1
CASSLVSGNYGYTF,TGTGCCAGCAGTTTGGTTTCAGGGAACTATGGCTACACCTTC,NA,NA,TRBJ1-2,TRBV28
CASSADSRTEKLFF,TGTGCCAGCAGCGCGGACAGTCGGACTGAAAAACTGTTTTTT,NA,once,TRBJ1-4,TRBV5-6
CASSPGTDRNTEAFF,TGTGCCAGCAGTCCCGGGACAGACCGTAACACTGAAGCTTTCTTT,TRBD1,NA,TRBJ1-1,TRBV6-5
CASSGRDSPLHF,TGTGCCAGCAGCGGCAGGGATTCACCCCTCCACTTT,NA,NA,TRBJ1-6,TRBV5-6
CASSLRPQGKGGYTF,TGTGCCAGCAGTTTACGGCCCCAGGGGAAGGGTGGCTACACCTTC,NA,NA,TRBJ1-2,TRBV28
CASSIEAAGAGNTIYF,TGTGCCAGTAGTATAGAAGCGGCAGGGGCTGGAAACACCATATATTTT,NA,NA,TRBJ1-3,TRBV19
CASSFLETREQYF,TGCGCCAGCAGCTTTCTAGAGACTCGCGAGCAGTACTTC,NA,few,TRBJ2-7,TRBV5-1
CASSVGHLNTEAFF,TGTGCCAGCAGCGTAGGACATTTGAACACTGAAGCTTTCTTT,NA,NA,TRBJ1-1,TRBV9
CASSWSSPLHF,TGTGCCAGCAGTTGGAGTTCACCCCTCCACTTT,NA,NA,TRBJ1-6,TRBV28
CASSYGFGALGAFF,TGTGCCAGCAGTTACGGGTTCGGTGCCCTAGGAGCTTTCTTT,NA,NA,TRBJ1-1,TRBV6-2/TRBV6-3
CASSPSGSGSTDEQFF,TGTGCCAGCAGCCCCTCGGGGAGCGGGAGTACGGATGAGCAGTTCTTC,TRBD2,NA,TRBJ2-1,TRBV4-2
CASGAGYEQYF,TGTGCCAGCGGAGCCGGCTACGAGCAGTACTTC,NA,many,TRBJ2-7,TRBV2
CASSQSGTGSKGYTF,TGTGCCAGCAGTCAGTCGGGGACAGGGTCGAAGGGCTACACCTTC,TRBD1,NA,TRBJ1-2,TRBV25-1
CASTSFPYEQYF,TGTGCCAGCACCTCCTTCCCCTACGAGCAGTACTTC,NA,NA,TRBJ2-7,TRBV27
CASTVDREGRSYNSPLHF,TGTGCCAGCACCGTGGACAGGGAAGGGAGGTCCTATAATTCACCCCTCCACTTT,TRBD1,NA,TRBJ1-6,TRBV2
CAWGTGDTEAFF,TGTGCCTGGGGAACAGGGGACACTGAAGCTTTCTTT,TRBD1,NA,TRBJ1-1,TRBV30
CASSTRDSVYEQYF,TGTGCCAGCAGTACCCGGGATTCGGTCTACGAGCAGTACTTC,NA,few,TRBJ2-7,TRBV6-5
CASSPPIGGVTEAFF,TGTGCCAGCTCACCACCCATTGGAGGGGTCACTGAAGCTTTCTTT,NA,once,TRBJ1-1,TRBV18
CASSAGNTGELFF,TGTGCCAGCAGCGCGGGGAACACCGGGGAGCTGTTTTTT,NA,NA,TRBJ2-2,TRBV7-3
CASSPGVRGSGNTIYF,TGTGCCAGCTCACCAGGCGTCAGGGGCTCTGGAAACACCATATATTTT,NA,NA,TRBJ1-3,TRBV18
CASSGNGLNEKLFF,TGTGCCAGCAGTGGGAATGGACTTAATGAAAAACTGTTTTTT,NA,NA,TRBJ1-4,TRBV28
CASSDPSGANVLTF,TGTGCCAGCAGTGACCCATCTGGGGCCAACGTCCTGACTTTC,NA,NA,TRBJ2-6,TRBV2
CASSQIGTRITGELFF,TGTGCCAGCAGTCAAATCGGGACAAGAATCACCGGGGAGCTGTTTTTT,NA,NA,TRBJ2-2,TRBV3-1/TRBV3-2
CASNLIGTEETQYF,TGTGCCAGCAATCTAATCGGGACAGAAGAGACCCAGTACTTC,TRBD1,NA,TRBJ2-5,TRBV28
CASSLARTSGELFF,TGTGCCAGCAGCTTAGCAAGGACTAGCGGGGAGCTGTTTTTT,TRBD2,NA,TRBJ2-2,TRBV7-2
CASSYTGGTNTEAFF,TGTGCCAGCAGCTATACAGGGGGCACGAACACTGAAGCTTTCTTT,TRBD1,NA,TRBJ1-1,TRBV11-2
CASSLSTGELFF,TGTGCCAGCAGCCTCAGCACCGGGGAGCTGTTTTTT,NA,NA,TRBJ2-2,TRBV28
CASSLRLAGKVYNEQFF,TGTGCCAGCAGCCTCCGACTAGCGGGAAAGGTCTACAATGAGCAGTTCTTC,TRBD2,once,TRBJ2-1,TRBV11-2